The source of this T cell receptor beta chain is a study of shared clonotypes between healthy human individuals. Notes on the study in general: The naive CD4 repertoires of a handful of donors were compared, and approximately 5.3% of clonotypes were shared.

The naive CD8 fraction comprised CD45RO-negative cells positively selected for CCR7 and excluded terminally differentiated effector memory CD45RA+ cells. V was pared by 5 bases and J by 6 bases, with 11 bases of the junction left unmatched. In germline, CDR1 is PRHDT, CDR2 FYEKMQ (reference sequence). The length of the CDR3 is 15 residues. On this clone itself: The antigen is undetermined.

The repertoire was sequenced with immunoSEQ multiplex PCR; TCRdb's copy has only in-frame clones and lacks some. Seen here are around 2.1 million clones, about 93% observed once, and the top ten hold around 1.7%. The sequenced sample was naive CD8+ T cells from PBMCs. This rearrangement joins TRBV13 to TRBJ2-7, with 9 bases fitting TRBD2. The receptor was isolated from a man aged 18 to 30 in good health. Some clones in this sample may be carry-over from other donors' samples. The CDR3 loop reads CASSHGTSQMAEQYF. The DNA of the CDR3 is TGTGCCAGCAGCCATGGGACTAGCCAAATGGCCGAGCAGTACTTC.